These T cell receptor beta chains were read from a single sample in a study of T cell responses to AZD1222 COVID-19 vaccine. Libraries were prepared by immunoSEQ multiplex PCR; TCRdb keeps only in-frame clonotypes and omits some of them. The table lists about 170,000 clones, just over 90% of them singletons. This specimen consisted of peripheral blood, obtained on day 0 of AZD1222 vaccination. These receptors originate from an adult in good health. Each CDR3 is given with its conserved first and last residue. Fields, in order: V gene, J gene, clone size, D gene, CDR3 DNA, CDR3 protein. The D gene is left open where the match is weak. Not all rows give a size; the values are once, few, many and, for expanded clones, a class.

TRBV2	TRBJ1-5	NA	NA	TGTGCCAGCAGTGAAGGGGACAAGGGAATCAATCAGCCCCAGCATTTT	CASSEGDKGINQPQHF
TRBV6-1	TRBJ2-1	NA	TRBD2	TGTGCCAGCAACCAGGGGGGCGGGAGGGCCCATGAGCAGTTCTTC	CASNQGGGRAHEQFF
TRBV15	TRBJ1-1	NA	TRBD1	TGTGCCACCAGCAGAGATCTGACAGGGGACACTGAAGCTTTCTTT	CATSRDLTGDTEAFF
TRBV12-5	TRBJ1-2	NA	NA	TGTGCTAGTGGTTTGGTCGACCGGGGTGGCTACACCTTC	CASGLVDRGGYTF
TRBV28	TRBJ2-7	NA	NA	TGTGCCAGCAGTTTAACCCTCGACGAGCAGTACTTC	CASSLTLDEQYF
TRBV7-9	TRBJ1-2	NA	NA	TGTGCCAGCAGCTTAGAACAGACCTATGGCTACACCTTC	CASSLEQTYGYTF
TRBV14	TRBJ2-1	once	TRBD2	TGTGCCAGCAGCCAAGACCATTCCGGGACTAGCGGATACAATGAGCAGTTCTTC	CASSQDHSGTSGYNEQFF
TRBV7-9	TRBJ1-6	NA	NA	TGTGCCAGCAGCTTGGGTACGGGGCCCCTCCACTTT	CASSLGTGPLHF
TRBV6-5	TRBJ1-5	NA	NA	TGTGCCAGCACTTCGGGCCTCGTTAGCAATCAGCCCCAGCATTTT	CASTSGLVSNQPQHF
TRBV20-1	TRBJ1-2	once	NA	TGCAGTGCGGAACAAATCTATGGCTACACCTTC	CSAEQIYGYTF
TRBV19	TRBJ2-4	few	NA	TGTGCCAGTACAAAAAAACACGACTCGGCCAAAAACATTCAGTACTTC	CASTKKHDSAKNIQYF
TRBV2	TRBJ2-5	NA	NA	TGTGCCAGCAGTGATTTCATGGTAGCGGATCAAGAGACCCAGTACTTC	CASSDFMVADQETQYF
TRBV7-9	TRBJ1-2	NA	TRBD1	TGTGCCAGCAGCTTAGGGGGACAGGGAGATGGCTACACCTTC	CASSLGGQGDGYTF
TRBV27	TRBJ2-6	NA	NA	TGTGCCAGCAGTTTACGGGCGGGGATAAGTGCCAACGTCCTGACTTTC	CASSLRAGISANVLTF
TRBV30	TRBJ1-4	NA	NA	TGTGCCTGGAGTGTACAGGGCTCGGAAAAACTGTTTTTT	CAWSVQGSEKLFF
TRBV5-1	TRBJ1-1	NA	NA	TGCGCCAGCAGCTTGGGAGGGGACACTGAAGCTTTCTTT	CASSLGGDTEAFF
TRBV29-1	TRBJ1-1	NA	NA	TGCAGCGCCTCAGGAGACCTCCCTGGGGCTTTCTTT	CSASGDLPGAFF
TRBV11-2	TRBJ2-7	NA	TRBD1	TGTGCCAGCAGCTTGGCGCCAACGGGACAGGGCTTATACGAGCAGTACTTC	CASSLAPTGQGLYEQYF
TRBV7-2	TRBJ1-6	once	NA	TGTGCCAGCAGCTTAGCCAGGGTCTTCGCTCAGAGCAATTCACCCCTCCACTTT	CASSLARVFAQSNSPLHF
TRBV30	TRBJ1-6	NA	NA	TGTGCCTTCGCCCCCGACAGATTTTCACCCCTCCACTTT	CAFAPDRFSPLHF
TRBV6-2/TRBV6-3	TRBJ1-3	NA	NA	TGTGCCAGCAGTCAAATGGTAACTGGAGCTGGAAACACCATATATTTT	CASSQMVTGAGNTIYF
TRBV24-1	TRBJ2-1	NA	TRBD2	TGTGCCACCAGTGACAAACTAGCGGGGACTATGGGGAATGAGCAGTTCTTC	CATSDKLAGTMGNEQFF
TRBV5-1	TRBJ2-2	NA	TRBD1	TGCGCCAGCAGCTTAGGGGGCGAATCCGGGGAGCTGTTTTTT	CASSLGGESGELFF
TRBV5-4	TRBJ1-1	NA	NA	TGTGCCAGCAGCTTGGCGCGGGGGGTCGGGAACACTGAAGCTTTCTTT	CASSLARGVGNTEAFF
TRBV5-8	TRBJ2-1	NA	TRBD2	TGTGCCAGCAGCTTGATAGCGGGACTCCACAATGAGCAGTTCTTC	CASSLIAGLHNEQFF
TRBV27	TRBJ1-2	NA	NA	TGTGCCGCCGGAAGGGGGGTCAATGGCTACACCTTC	CAAGRGVNGYTF
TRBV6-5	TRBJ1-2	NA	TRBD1	TGTGCCAGCACCGGGACCGGACAGGTCAGCGGCTACACCTTC	CASTGTGQVSGYTF
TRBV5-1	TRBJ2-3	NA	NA	TGCGCCAGCAGCTCGGAGGAGCGAGGCACAGATACGCAGTATTTT	CASSSEERGTDTQYF
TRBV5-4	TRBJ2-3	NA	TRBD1	TGTGCCAGCAGCTTTCGGCAGGGGGCGTTAGCCACAGATACGCAGTATTTT	CASSFRQGALATDTQYF
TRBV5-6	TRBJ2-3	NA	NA	TGTGCCAGCAGCTTGGAGACGGAATTTAGCACAGATACGCAGTATTTT	CASSLETEFSTDTQYF
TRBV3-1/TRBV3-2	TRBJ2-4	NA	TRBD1	TGTGCCAGCAGCCCTGCCGACAGGGCGCGGACCAAAAACATTCAGTACTTC	CASSPADRARTKNIQYF
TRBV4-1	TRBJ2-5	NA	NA	TGCGCCAGCAGCCAAGAGGCATCTGCGGGCGGGGAGACCCAGTACTTC	CASSQEASAGGETQYF
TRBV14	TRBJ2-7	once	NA	TGTGCCAGCAGCCAAGACCTACGATCCCGGACAGATTCTACCTACGAGCAGTACTTC	CASSQDLRSRTDSTYEQYF
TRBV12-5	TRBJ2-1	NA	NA	TGTGCTAGTGGTTTGGCCTCTTTTAGTGAGCAGTTCTTC	CASGLASFSEQFF
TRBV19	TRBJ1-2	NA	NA	TGTGCCAGTACCCCGACAGGAGCAAACTATGGCTACACCTTC	CASTPTGANYGYTF
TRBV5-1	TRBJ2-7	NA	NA	TGCGCCAGCAGCTTGGCTCGACAGGATTCCTACGAGCAGTACTTC	CASSLARQDSYEQYF
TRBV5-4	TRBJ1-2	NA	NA	TGTGCCAGCAGCTTTAGGCGGGACGGAACATATGGCTACACCTTC	CASSFRRDGTYGYTF
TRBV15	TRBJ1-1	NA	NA	TGTGCCACCAGCAGCAGACACACTGAAGCTTTCTTT	CATSSRHTEAFF
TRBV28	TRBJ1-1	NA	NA	TGTGCCAGCAGTTTAGAGACGGCTGAAGCTTTCTTT	CASSLETAEAFF
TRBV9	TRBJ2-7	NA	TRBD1	TGTGCCAGCAGCCCAGGGGGTAGGGAGCAGTACTTC	CASSPGGREQYF
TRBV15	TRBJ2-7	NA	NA	TGTGCCACCAGCACCCCCGAGATTTACGAGCAGTACTTC	CATSTPEIYEQYF
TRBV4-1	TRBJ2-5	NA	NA	TGCGCCAGCAGCCAGGGGGAAGGAGAGACCCAGTACTTC	CASSQGEGETQYF
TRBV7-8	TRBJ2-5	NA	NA	TGTGCCGGGGGGGACAGCCCTCAAGAGACCCAGTACTTC	CAGGDSPQETQYF
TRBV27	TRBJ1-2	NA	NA	TGTGCCAGCAGTTTAACGGACAGAGATGGCTACACCTTC	CASSLTDRDGYTF
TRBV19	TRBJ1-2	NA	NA	TGTGCCAGTAGTATAGGACCTATGAACTATGGCTACACCTTC	CASSIGPMNYGYTF